Presented here are 15 T cell receptor beta chains from one specimen sequenced in a study of blood T cells in healthy people across ages. It was with a sample-barcoded 5' primer and a J-beta primer mix that a second PCR of about 6 to 12 cycles was run. TCRdb fed the 5' RACE reads into MiXCR, producing one record per CDR3 protein. The data contain 1.4 million or so distinct CDR3 sequences, about 42% of them singletons. Sequenced sample: blood. The receptor set was obtained from a woman aged 18-35 years in good health.

The chain is built from TRBV10-3 and TRBJ1-1; no definite D call. The germline V gene encodes CDR1 ENHRY and CDR2 SYGVKD. The V gene lost 2 bases and the J gene lost 5 bases, with 9 bases spanning the gap. This CDR3 contains 13 residues. CDR3 sequence (DNA): TGTGCCATCAGTGAGAAGAAGGGTACTGAAGCTTTCTTT. Amino acid sequence: CAISEKKGTEAFF.

This sequence joins TRBV11-2 and TRBJ2-1, with D perhaps matching TRBD1 or TRBD2 (5 bases each). The CDR3 loop spans 16 amino acids. Trimming removed 8 bases at V and 2 bases at J, with 19 bases between. CDR1 and CDR2 from the germline V gene are SGHAT and FQNNGV. CDR3 region: CASGVGTGRTYNEQFF. In DNA, the CDR3 is TGTGCCAGCGGAGTTGGAACGGGACGGACCTACAATGAGCAGTTCTTC.

This chain links TRBV5-4 with TRBJ2-5; TRBD2 is a possible D gene (7 bases). The CDR3 runs to 16 residues. The germline gives CDR1 SGHNT, CDR2 YYREEE (reference sequence). Deletions cut 0 bases from V and 5 bases from J, with 17 bases between. The CDR3 DNA sequence: TGTGCCAGCAGCTTGGGAATAGGGGGGGGCCTCGAGACCCAGTACTTC. As protein: CASSLGIGGGLETQYF.

The chain recombines TRBV29-1 with TRBJ2-1; D remains ambiguous. The CDR3 contains 12 residues. V was pared by 7 bases and J by 5 bases, with 12 bases between. CDR1 SQVTM and CDR2 ANQGSEA come from the germline V gene. CDR3 nucleotide sequence: TGCAGCGCGCTGGACGGCCACAATGAGCAGTTCTTC. Its protein is CSALDGHNEQFF.

The chain joins TRBV5-1 to TRBJ2-3; D possibly uses TRBD1 or TRBD2 (5 bases each). Germline-derived CDR1 and CDR2 are SGHRS and YFSETQ. V lost 4 bases and J 0 bases, leaving 9 bases between the germline ends. The length of the CDR3 is 14 residues. The CDR3 bases are TGCGCCAGCAGCAAGGGACCAAGCACAGATACGCAGTATTTT. It codes for CASSKGPSTDTQYF.

There are many counts of this clonotype. V usage is TRBV29-1 and J usage is TRBJ2-7; D is unclear. Germline V lookup: CDR1 SQVTM, CDR2 ANQGSEA. V was cut by 7 bases and J by 2 bases, with 9 bases left in between. This CDR3 has 11 amino acids. CDR3 bases: TGCAGCGCCCAAACCCCCTACGAGCAGTACTTC. The encoded protein is CSAQTPYEQYF.

The V gene is TRBV11-2, the J gene TRBJ1-2; 7 nucleotides match TRBD1. With 5 bases clipped from V and 5 bases from J, the junction kept 11 bases outside the gene matches. The CDR3 covers 15 residues. CDR1 is SGHAT, CDR2 FQNNGV, per germline. The CDR3 DNA sequence: TGTGCCAGCAGCAGGACGGGACAGACATTTTATGGCTACACCTTC. It codes for CASSRTGQTFYGYTF.

This clonotype was seen a few times. V and J are TRBV4-2 and TRBJ1-5; 7 nucleotides match TRBD1. CDR1 is LGHNA, CDR2 YNFKEQ, per germline. J lost 7 bases, V lost 3 bases, and 9 bases had no gene match. The CDR3 loop spans 15 amino acids. The CDR3 sequence: CASSQSQGKEQPQHF. The CDR3 nucleotides read TGTGCCAGCAGCCAGTCACAGGGGAAGGAACAGCCCCAGCATTTT.

This clonotype was seen more than once but under ten times. V gene TRBV7-8 combines with J gene TRBJ2-5, with D perhaps assigned TRBD1 or TRBD2 (6 bases each). The CDR3 is 14 residues long. V dropped 2 bases and J dropped 5 bases, with 12 bases sitting between them. CDR1 is SGHVS and CDR2 is FQNEAQ in the germline V gene. CDR3 DNA: TGTGCCAGCAGCTTAAGGGGGGATTCGGAGACCCAGTACTTC. Its translation: CASSLRGDSETQYF.

The chain has TRBV7-9 and TRBJ2-7; D might be TRBD2 (7 bases). CDR1 is SEHNR and CDR2 is FQNEAQ in the germline V gene (reference sequence). Trimming shortened V by 3 bases and J by 4 bases, and 13 bases separated the two germline ends. The CDR3 length is 14 residues. Written as DNA, the CDR3 is TGTGCCAGCAGCTTTCACGGGGGGCCTTACGAGCAGTACTTC. Protein: CASSFHGGPYEQYF. Supplemented by reference TRBV7-9 and TRBJ2-7, the full variable domain reads DTGVSQNPRHKITKRGQNVTFRCDPISEHNRLYWYRQTLGQGPEFLTYFQNEAQLEKSRLLSDRFSAERPKGSFSTLEIQRTEQGDSAMYLCASSFHGGPYEQYFGPGTRLTVT.

This clonotype was found once. The CDR3 sequence is CASSLKGASSEQFF. CDR3 coding DNA: TGTGCCAGCAGTTTAAAGGGGGCTAGCAGTGAGCAGTTCTTC. The V call is TRBV12-3 or TRBV12-4, the J call TRBJ2-1; 7 nucleotides line up with TRBD1. The CDR3 is 14 amino acids. With 2 bases clipped from V and 9 bases from J, the junction kept 7 bases outside the gene matches.

This clonotype was detected only a few times. The chain joins TRBV10-3 to TRBJ2-3, with 13 bases identical to TRBD2. This CDR3 comprises 16 residues. The trim removed 0 bases at V and 3 bases at J, leaving 0 bases unmatched. The germline gives CDR1 ENHRY, CDR2 SYGVKD. This chain's CDR3 is CAISESTSGRTDTQYF. In DNA, the CDR3 is TGTGCCATCAGTGAGTCGACTAGCGGGAGGACAGATACGCAGTATTTT.

As DNA, the CDR3 is TGCAGTGCTACAATAAGGGCTCAAGAGACCCAGTACTTC. Encoded protein: CSATIRAQETQYF. The chain uses TRBV20-1 and TRBJ2-5; D unresolved. Trimming took 4 bases from V and 2 from J, leaving 11 bases between them. Germline-derived CDR1 and CDR2 are DFQATT and SNEGSKA (reference sequence). This CDR3 is 13 amino acids long.

In this sample, this clonotype turned up a few times. The chain couples TRBV9 to TRBJ2-3, with TRBD2 identical over 9 bases. This CDR3 spans 16 amino acids. Germline CDR1 and CDR2: SGDLS and YYNGEE. The V segment lost 0 bases and the J segment 4 bases; nucleotides outside the gene matches: 6. In DNA form, the CDR3 reads TGTGCCAGCAGCGTAGGACTAGCGGCGTCTGCAGATACGCAGTATTTT. Protein product: CASSVGLAASADTQYF.

The gene calls are TRBV3-1 and TRBJ1-1; 9 bases fit TRBD1. This CDR3 region has 15 residues. Looked up from germline, CDR1 is LGHDT and CDR2 is YNNKEL (reference sequence). With 5 bases clipped from V and 5 bases from J, the junction kept 9 bases outside the gene matches. CDR3 amino acids: CASSLILQGATEAFF. The DNA for the CDR3 is TGTGCCAGCAGCTTGATCTTACAGGGGGCGACTGAAGCTTTCTTT.